The 21 T cell receptor beta chains in this list originate from one sample, sequenced in a study of blood T cell repertoires in COVID-19. Assay used: immunoSEQ multiplex PCR; TCRdb lists only in-frame clones, some missing. Among over 120,000 clones listed, around 90% were seen once. Sequencing was done on a sample of peripheral blood. The source of these receptors is a man aged 65 to 79 with acute or convalescent COVID-19.

The V and J genes are TRBV5-8 and TRBJ2-4, with TRBD2 as a possible D gene (5 bases). Trimming pared 3 bases from V and 5 bases from J, leaving 12 bases between. CDR1 SGHTS and CDR2 YDEGEE come from the germline V gene. This CDR3 comprises 14 residues. The CDR3 DNA sequence: TGTGCCAGCAGCTCTGGACCTAGCCAAAACATTCAGTACTTC. This encodes CASSSGPSQNIQYF.

V and J are TRBV6-5 and TRBJ2-6; a weak D match, TRBD1 (6 bases). This CDR3 is 16 amino acids long. Germline V gene sequence: CDR1 MNHEY, CDR2 SVGAGI. Trimming took 0 bases from V and 4 from J, leaving 10 bases between them. This CDR3 is CASSYSTGAGANVLTF. Written as DNA, the CDR3 is TGTGCCAGCAGTTACTCGACAGGTGCGGGGGCCAACGTCCTGACTTTC.

The V call is TRBV18, the J call TRBJ2-5, with D possibly matching TRBD2 (5 bases). Germline CDR1 reads KGHSH; CDR2 reads LQKENI. The CDR3 runs 15 residues. Between the trimmed V and J ends, which lost 2 bases and 1 base, there was a span of 11 bases. The CDR3 reads CASSPGPSGQETQYF. In nucleotides, the CDR3 is TGTGCCAGCTCACCAGGACCGAGCGGCCAAGAGACCCAGTACTTC.

The V gene is TRBV2, the J gene TRBJ1-6, with TRBD1 as a possible D gene (5 bases). V lost 4 bases to trimming and J lost 5 bases, with 12 bases between them. The CDR3 is made up of 15 amino acids. CDR1 and CDR2 (germline): SNHLY, FYNNEI. This chain's CDR3 is CASSAGHPNNSPLHF. The CDR3 nucleotides are TGTGCCAGCAGTGCCGGACACCCAAATAATTCACCCCTCCACTTT.

V usage is TRBV6-5 and J usage is TRBJ1-5, with 8 bases matching TRBD1. Looked up from germline, CDR1 is MNHEY and CDR2 is SVGAGI. Trimming at V came to 0 bases and at J to 7 bases, leaving 2 bases not matched to a gene. This CDR3 comprises 14 residues. The CDR3: CASSYSDRAQPQHF. The DNA of the CDR3 is TGTGCCAGCAGTTACTCGGACAGGGCCCAGCCCCAGCATTTT.

In DNA form, the CDR3 reads TGCGCCAGCAGCTTACAGGGACATTATGGGGAAAAACTGTTTTTT. Amino acids: CASSLQGHYGEKLFF. The chain recombines TRBV5-1 with TRBJ1-4; perhaps TRBD1 as D (6 bases). This CDR3 is built from 15 residues. V lost 2 bases to trimming and J lost 8 bases, with 16 bases between them. CDR1 and CDR2 from the germline V gene are SGHRS and YFSETQ.

CDR3 protein: CASRPGQSETQYF. The CDR3 region has the DNA TGTGCCAGCAGACCGGGACAGTCGGAGACCCAGTACTTC. The chain combines TRBV6-5 with TRBJ2-5; TRBD1 agrees at 7 bases. Germline CDR1 reads MNHEY; CDR2 reads SVGAGI. With V trimmed by 6 bases and J by 5 bases, 6 bases remained unmatched. CDR3 length equals 13 residues.

This CDR3 reads CASSPRGGPARINEQFF. The CDR3 DNA reads TGTGCCAGCAGCCCGAGGGGAGGCCCCGCAAGGATCAATGAGCAGTTCTTC. The J gene is TRBJ2-1, the V gene TRBV7-6, with a possible D match to TRBD2 (6 bases). Trimming shortened V by 5 bases and J by 6 bases, and 23 bases separated the two germline ends. Per germline, CDR1 SGHVS and CDR2 FNYEAQ. This CDR3 has 17 amino acids.

This chain connects TRBV11-2 to TRBJ2-7; TRBD1 matches 7 bases. CDR3 length: 13 residues. Germline V gene data show CDR1 as SGHAT and CDR2 as FQNNGV. V was pared by 5 bases and J by 2 bases, with 3 bases of the junction left unmatched. The CDR3 loop is CASSKGTAYEQYF. The DNA for the CDR3 is TGTGCCAGCAGCAAAGGGACAGCCTACGAGCAGTACTTC.

Here the CDR3 reads CASSPEEGGIRPAFF. CDR3 coding DNA: TGTGCCAGCAGTCCGGAGGAAGGGGGCATACGCCCAGCTTTCTTT. The rearrangement links TRBV2 to TRBJ1-1; 7 bases are a match to TRBD1. Germline lookup yields CDR1 SNHLY and CDR2 FYNNEI. J gave up 10 bases and V 5 bases, and 16 bases lay outside the gene matches. CDR3 length: 15 residues.

The V gene is TRBV3-1 (or the pseudogene TRBV3-2), the J gene TRBJ2-2; D is uncertain. The germline V gene encodes CDR1 LGHDT and CDR2 YNNKEL (reference sequence). V was trimmed by 6 bases and J by 6 bases, leaving 8 bases between them. This CDR3 has 12 residues. In DNA form, the CDR3 reads TGTGCCAGCAGGGCTTTCGCCGGGGAGCTGTTTTTT. The encoded protein is CASRAFAGELFF.

The rearrangement uses TRBV10-1 and TRBJ1-6; no clear D gene. The CDR3 consists of 15 residues. Germline CDR1 and CDR2: WNHNN and SYGVQD (reference sequence). The V and J ends lost 0 bases and 9 bases respectively, with 12 bases between them. This CDR3 reads CASSESRSPGSPLHF. For the CDR3, the DNA is TGCGCCAGCAGTGAGTCGAGGTCGCCGGGTTCACCCCTCCACTTT.

The rearrangement links TRBV7-6 to TRBJ2-5, with TRBD1 identical over 8 bases. The CDR3 consists of 15 residues. Germline trimming cut 7 bases from V and 6 bases from J; bases unmatched to any gene: 13. Germline V gene sequence: CDR1 SGHVS, CDR2 FNYEAQ. The CDR3 protein is CASTRDPGGAKTQYF. The CDR3 bases are TGTGCCAGCACCCGAGACCCAGGGGGCGCAAAGACCCAGTACTTC. The whole variable domain, filled in from reference TRBV7-6 and TRBJ2-5, reads GAGVSQSPRYKVTKRGQDVALRCDPISGHVSLYWYRQALGQGPEFLTYFNYEAQQDKSGLPNDRFSAERPEGSISTLTIQRTEQRDSAMYRCASTRDPGGAKTQYFGPGTRLLVL.

V usage is TRBV5-1 and J usage is TRBJ1-1; 10 bases are shared with TRBD1. The CDR3 consists of 14 residues. J was trimmed by 11 bases and V by 4 bases; bases with no gene match: 11. Germline CDR1 is SGHRS and CDR2 is YFSETQ. CDR3 in DNA: TGCGCCAGCAGCGTTACCGGGACAGGGGAGGCTGCTTTCTTT. Translation: CASSVTGTGEAAFF.

The rearrangement joins TRBV28 to TRBJ1-2, with a tentative D call TRBD1 (6 bases). The V end lost 6 bases, the J end lost 4 bases, and 18 bases lay between the germline ends. Germline CDR1 reads MDHEN; CDR2 reads SYDVKM. The CDR3 runs 15 residues. CDR3 coding DNA: TGTGCCAGCAGGAGTTTGGAGACAGGCGTCTATGGCTACACCTTC. This encodes CASRSLETGVYGYTF.

The chain joins TRBV3-1 (or the pseudogene TRBV3-2) to TRBJ1-6; D unresolved. The CDR3 contains 14 residues. The germline CDR1 and CDR2 sequences are LGHDT and YNNKEL (reference sequence). V gave up 1 base and J gave up 7 bases, with 8 bases separating them. The CDR3 region has the DNA TGTGCCAGCAGCCAAGCCGGGAGCAATTCACCCCTCCACTTT. It is translated as CASSQAGSNSPLHF.

The chain joins TRBV12-5 to TRBJ1-5; 8 nucleotides align to TRBD1. CDR1 is LGHNT, CDR2 FRNRAP, per germline. Trimming cost V 2 bases and J 11 bases; bases outside gene matches: 14. This CDR3 comprises 16 residues. CDR3 DNA sequence: TGTGCTAGTGGTTTGCCTACGACGCCTGTGACAGGGGCCCAGCATTTT. Translating gives CASGLPTTPVTGAQHF.

This clone was counted a single time. J is TRBJ1-2 and V is TRBV10-3; 9 bases line up with TRBD1. This CDR3 region has 14 residues. The J segment lost 2 bases and the V segment lost 8 bases, leaving 6 bases of the junction unmatched. From germline, CDR1 is ENHRY and CDR2 SYGVKD. CDR3 sequence (DNA): TGTGCCATCGCTATGGGACAGGGCAACTATGGCTACACCTTC. Encoded protein: CAIAMGQGNYGYTF.

This clone was detected only once. The rearrangement uses TRBV28 and TRBJ1-2, with a tentative D call TRBD1 (5 bases). This CDR3 region has 15 residues. The ends were cut back, 2 bases at V and 4 bases at J, with 14 bases in the middle. In germline, CDR1 is MDHEN, CDR2 SYDVKM. The DNA of the CDR3 is TGTGCCAGCAGTTTAGTTCCAGATGGGGCCTATGGCTACACCTTC. This codes for CASSLVPDGAYGYTF.

This chain connects TRBV5-4 to TRBJ1-6; 7 bases align to TRBD1. The CDR3 totals 15 residues. Germline V lookup: CDR1 SGHNT, CDR2 YYREEE (reference sequence). Losses at the gene ends were 4 bases for V and 10 bases for J; bases not matched to a gene: 11. The DNA for the CDR3 is TGTGCCAGCAGCCTAGAACAGGGGAAAGGGTCACCCCTCCACTTT. Amino acid sequence: CASSLEQGKGSPLHF.

The chain is built from TRBV25-1 and TRBJ1-2; D uncertain. V lost 1 base to trimming and J lost 5 bases, with 11 bases between them. This CDR3 spans 14 amino acids. The germline V gene has CDR1 MGHDK and CDR2 SYGVNS. For the CDR3, the DNA is TGTGCCAGCAGTGAATTAACACCCCTGTATGGCTACACCTTC. It encodes CASSELTPLYGYTF.